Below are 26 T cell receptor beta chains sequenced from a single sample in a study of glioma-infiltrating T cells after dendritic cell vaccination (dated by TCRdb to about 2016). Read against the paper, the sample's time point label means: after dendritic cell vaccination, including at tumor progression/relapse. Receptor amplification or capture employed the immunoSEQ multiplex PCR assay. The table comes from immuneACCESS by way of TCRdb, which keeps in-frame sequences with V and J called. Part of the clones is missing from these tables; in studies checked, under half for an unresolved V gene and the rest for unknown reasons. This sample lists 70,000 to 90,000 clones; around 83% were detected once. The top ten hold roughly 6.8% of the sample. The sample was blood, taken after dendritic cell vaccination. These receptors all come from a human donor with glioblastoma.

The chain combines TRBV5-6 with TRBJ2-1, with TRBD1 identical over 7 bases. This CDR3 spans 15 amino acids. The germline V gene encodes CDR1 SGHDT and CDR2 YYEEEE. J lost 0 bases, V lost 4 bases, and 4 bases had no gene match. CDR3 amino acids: CASSGRQGSYNEQFF. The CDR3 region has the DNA TGTGCCAGCAGCGGCAGACAGGGCTCCTACAATGAGCAGTTCTTC. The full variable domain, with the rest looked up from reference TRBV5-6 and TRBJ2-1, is DAGVTQSPTHLIKTRGQQVTLRCSPKSGHDTVSWYQQALGQGPQFIFQYYEEEERQRGNFPDRFSGHQFPNYSSELNVNALLLGDSALYLCASSGRQGSYNEQFFGPGTRLTVL.

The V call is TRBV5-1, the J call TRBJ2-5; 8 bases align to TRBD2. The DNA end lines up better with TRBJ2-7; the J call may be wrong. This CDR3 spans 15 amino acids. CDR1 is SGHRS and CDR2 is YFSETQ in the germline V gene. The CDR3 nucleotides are TGCGCCAGCAGCCCGGGCGGGGGGTCGGCCTACGAGCAGTACTTC. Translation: CASSPGGGSAYEQYF.

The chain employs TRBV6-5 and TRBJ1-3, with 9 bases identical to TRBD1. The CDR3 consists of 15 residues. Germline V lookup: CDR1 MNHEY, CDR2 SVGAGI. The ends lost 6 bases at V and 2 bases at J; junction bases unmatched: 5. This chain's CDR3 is CASSSGTGTGNTIYF. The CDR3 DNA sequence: TGTGCCAGCAGCTCCGGGACAGGGACTGGAAACACCATATATTTT.

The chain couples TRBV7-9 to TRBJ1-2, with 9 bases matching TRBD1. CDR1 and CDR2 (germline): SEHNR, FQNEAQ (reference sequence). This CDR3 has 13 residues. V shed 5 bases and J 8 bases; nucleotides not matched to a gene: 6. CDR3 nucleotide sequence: TGTGCCAGCAGCGCACCGGGACAGGGCGGCTACACCTTC. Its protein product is CASSAPGQGGYTF.

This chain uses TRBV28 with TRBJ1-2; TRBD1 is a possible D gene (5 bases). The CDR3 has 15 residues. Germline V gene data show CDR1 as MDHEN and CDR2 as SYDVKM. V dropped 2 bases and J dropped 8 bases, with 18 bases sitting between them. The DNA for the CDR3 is TGTGCCAGCAGTTTAGATACAGGCCTAATGGGCGGCTACACCTTC. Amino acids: CASSLDTGLMGGYTF.

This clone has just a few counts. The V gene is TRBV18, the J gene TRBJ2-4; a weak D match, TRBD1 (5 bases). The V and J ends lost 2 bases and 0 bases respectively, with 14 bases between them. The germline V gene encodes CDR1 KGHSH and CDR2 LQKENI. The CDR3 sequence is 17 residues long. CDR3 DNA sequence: TGTGCCAGCTCACCAGCTCAGGGTCCTATAGCCAAAAACATTCAGTACTTC. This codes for CASSPAQGPIAKNIQYF.

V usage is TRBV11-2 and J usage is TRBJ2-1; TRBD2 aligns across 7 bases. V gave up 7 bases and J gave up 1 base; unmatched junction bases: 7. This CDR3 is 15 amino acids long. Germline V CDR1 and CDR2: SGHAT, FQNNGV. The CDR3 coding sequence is TGTGCCAGCAATTCTGGGGGGGGATCCTACAATGAGCAGTTCTTC. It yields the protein CASNSGGGSYNEQFF.

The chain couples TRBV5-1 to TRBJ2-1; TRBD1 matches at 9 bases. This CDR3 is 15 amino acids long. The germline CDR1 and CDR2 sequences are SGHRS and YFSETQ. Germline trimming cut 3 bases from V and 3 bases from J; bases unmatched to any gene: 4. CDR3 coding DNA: TGCGCCAGCAGCTGGGTGGGACAGGGCTACAATGAGCAGTTCTTC. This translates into CASSWVGQGYNEQFF.

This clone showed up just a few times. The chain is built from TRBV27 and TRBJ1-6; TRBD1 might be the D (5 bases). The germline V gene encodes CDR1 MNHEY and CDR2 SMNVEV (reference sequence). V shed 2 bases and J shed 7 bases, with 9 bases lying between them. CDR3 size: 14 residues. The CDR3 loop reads CASSLTGGNSPLHF. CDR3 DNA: TGTGCCAGCAGTTTAACGGGGGGAAATTCACCCCTCCACTTT.

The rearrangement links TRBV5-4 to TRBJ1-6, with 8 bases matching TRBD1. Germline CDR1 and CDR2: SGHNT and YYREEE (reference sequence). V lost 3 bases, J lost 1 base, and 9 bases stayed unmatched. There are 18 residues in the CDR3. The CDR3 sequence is CASSSPAGGGSYNSPLHF. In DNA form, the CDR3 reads TGTGCCAGCAGCTCACCTGCAGGGGGCGGATCCTATAATTCACCCCTCCACTTT.

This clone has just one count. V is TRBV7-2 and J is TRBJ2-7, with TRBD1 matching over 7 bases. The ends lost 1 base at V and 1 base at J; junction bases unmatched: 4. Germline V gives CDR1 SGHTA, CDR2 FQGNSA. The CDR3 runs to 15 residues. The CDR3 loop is CASSLGWTGSYEQYF. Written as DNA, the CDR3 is TGTGCCAGCAGCTTAGGGTGGACAGGATCCTACGAGCAGTACTTC.

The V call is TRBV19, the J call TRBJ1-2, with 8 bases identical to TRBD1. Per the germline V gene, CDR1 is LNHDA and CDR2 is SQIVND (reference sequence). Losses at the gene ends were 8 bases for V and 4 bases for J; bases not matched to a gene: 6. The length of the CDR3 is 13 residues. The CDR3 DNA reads TGTGCCAGTGAGGGACAGGAATCCTATGGCTACACCTTC. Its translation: CASEGQESYGYTF. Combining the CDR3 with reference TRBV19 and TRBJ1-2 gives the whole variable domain DGGITQSPKYLFRKEGQNVTLSCEQNLNHDAMYWYRQDPGQGLRLIYYSQIVNDFQKGDIAEGYSVSREKKESFPLTVTSAQKNPTAFYLCASEGQESYGYTFGSGTRLTVV.

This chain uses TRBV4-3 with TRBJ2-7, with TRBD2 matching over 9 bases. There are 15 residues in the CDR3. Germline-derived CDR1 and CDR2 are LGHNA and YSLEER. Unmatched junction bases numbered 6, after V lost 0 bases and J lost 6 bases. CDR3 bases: TGCGCCAGCAGCCAAGAACATAGCGGGGGTCTCGAGCAGTACTTC. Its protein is CASSQEHSGGLEQYF.

CDR3 in amino acids: CASSLALGLGFEQYF. In DNA form, the CDR3 reads TGTGCCAGCAGCTTGGCCTTGGGTCTAGGATTCGAGCAGTACTTC. The chain links TRBV5-4 to TRBJ2-7; D gene unclear. The CDR3 is 15 amino acids. V dropped 0 bases and J dropped 6 bases, with 16 bases sitting between them. The germline CDR1 and CDR2 sequences are SGHNT and YYREEE (reference sequence). Variable domain in full (rest from reference TRBV5-4 and TRBJ2-7): ETGVTQSPTHLIKTRGQQVTLRCSSQSGHNTVSWYQQALGQGPQFIFQYYREEENGRGNFPPRFSGLQFPNYSSELNVNALELDDSALYLCASSLALGLGFEQYFGPGTRLTVT.

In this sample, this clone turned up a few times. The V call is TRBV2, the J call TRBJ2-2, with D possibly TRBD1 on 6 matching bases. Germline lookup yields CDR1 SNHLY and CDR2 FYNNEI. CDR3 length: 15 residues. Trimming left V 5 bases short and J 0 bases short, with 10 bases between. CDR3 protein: CASSFDRTNTGELFF. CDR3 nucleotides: TGTGCCAGCAGTTTCGACAGGACGAACACCGGGGAGCTGTTTTTT.

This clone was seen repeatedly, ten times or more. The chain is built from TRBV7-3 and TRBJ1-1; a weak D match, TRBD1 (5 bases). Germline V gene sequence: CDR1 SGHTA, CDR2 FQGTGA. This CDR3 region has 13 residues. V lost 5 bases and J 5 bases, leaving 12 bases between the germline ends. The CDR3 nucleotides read TGTGCCAGCAGCCTCGCCTCAGGGACTGAAGCTTTCTTT. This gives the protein CASSLASGTEAFF.

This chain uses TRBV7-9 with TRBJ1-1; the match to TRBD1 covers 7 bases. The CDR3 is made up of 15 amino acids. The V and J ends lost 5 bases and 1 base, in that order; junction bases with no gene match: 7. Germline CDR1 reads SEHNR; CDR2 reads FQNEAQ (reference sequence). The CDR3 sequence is CASSPRTGKNTEAFF. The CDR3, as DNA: TGTGCCAGCAGCCCGAGGACAGGAAAGAACACTGAAGCTTTCTTT.

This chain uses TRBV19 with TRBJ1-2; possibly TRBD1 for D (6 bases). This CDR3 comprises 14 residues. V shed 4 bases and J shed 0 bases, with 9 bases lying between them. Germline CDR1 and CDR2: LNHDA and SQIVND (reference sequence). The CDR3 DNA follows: TGTGCCAGTAGTAACCGGGACACTAACTATGGCTACACCTTC. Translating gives CASSNRDTNYGYTF.

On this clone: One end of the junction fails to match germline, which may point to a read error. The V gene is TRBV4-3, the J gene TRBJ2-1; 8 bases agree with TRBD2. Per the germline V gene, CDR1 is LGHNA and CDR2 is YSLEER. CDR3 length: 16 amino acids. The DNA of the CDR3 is TGCGCCAGCGGCCAAGATGCACTAGCGGTCTACAATGAGCAGTTCTTC. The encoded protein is CASGQDALAVYNEQFF.

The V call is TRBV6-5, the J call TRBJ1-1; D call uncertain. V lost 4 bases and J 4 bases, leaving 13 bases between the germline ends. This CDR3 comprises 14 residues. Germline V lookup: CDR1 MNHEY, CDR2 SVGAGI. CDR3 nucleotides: TGTGCCAGCAGTTCCGCCGGGGAGGGCACTGAAGCTTTCTTT. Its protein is CASSSAGEGTEAFF.

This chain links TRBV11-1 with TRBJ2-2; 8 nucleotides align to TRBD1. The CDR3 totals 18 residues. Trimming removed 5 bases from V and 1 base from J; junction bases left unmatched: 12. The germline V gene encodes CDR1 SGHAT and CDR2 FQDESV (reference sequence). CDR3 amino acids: CASSGVTVGTGNTGELFF. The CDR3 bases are TGTGCCAGCAGCGGAGTCACTGTAGGGACAGGGAACACCGGGGAGCTGTTTTTT.

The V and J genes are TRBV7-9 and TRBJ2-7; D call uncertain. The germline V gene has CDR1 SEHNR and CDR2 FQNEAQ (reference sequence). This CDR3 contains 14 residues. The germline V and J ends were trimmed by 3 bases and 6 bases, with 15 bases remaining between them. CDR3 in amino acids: CASSFLSTSGEQYF. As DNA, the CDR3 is TGTGCCAGCAGCTTTCTTTCAACCTCGGGCGAGCAGTACTTC.

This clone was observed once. The CDR3 protein is CASSPGDSAYQETQYF. CDR3 bases: TGCGCCAGCAGCCCAGGGGACAGCGCTTACCAAGAGACCCAGTACTTC. The chain is built from TRBV5-1 and TRBJ2-5; 7 nucleotides match TRBD1. J gave up 0 bases and V 4 bases, and 9 bases lay outside the gene matches. Germline CDR1 is SGHRS and CDR2 is YFSETQ. The CDR3 extends over 16 amino acids.

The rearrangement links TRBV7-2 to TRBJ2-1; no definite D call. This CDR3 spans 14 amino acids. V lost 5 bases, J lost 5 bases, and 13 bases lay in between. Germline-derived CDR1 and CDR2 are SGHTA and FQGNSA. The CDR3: CASSRIRDNNEQFF. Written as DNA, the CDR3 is TGTGCCAGCAGCCGAATCCGAGACAACAATGAGCAGTTCTTC.

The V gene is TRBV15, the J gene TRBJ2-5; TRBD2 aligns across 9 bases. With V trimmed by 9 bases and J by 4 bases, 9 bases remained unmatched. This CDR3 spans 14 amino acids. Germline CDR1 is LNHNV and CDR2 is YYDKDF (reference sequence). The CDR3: CATGSGGQGETQYF. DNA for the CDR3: TGTGCCACGGGGAGCGGGGGGCAGGGAGAGACCCAGTACTTC.

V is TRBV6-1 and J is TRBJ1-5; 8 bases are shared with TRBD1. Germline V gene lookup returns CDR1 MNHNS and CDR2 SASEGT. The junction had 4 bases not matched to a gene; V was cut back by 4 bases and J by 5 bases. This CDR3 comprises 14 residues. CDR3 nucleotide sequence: TGTGCCAGCAGTGTAGGACAGGGTCATCAGCCCCAGCATTTT. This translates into CASSVGQGHQPQHF.